The 20 T cell receptor beta chains below come from one sample, sequenced in a study of cytomegalovirus exposure and HLA in healthy donors. Sequenced by immunoSEQ multiplex PCR; TCRdb stores in-frame clones only, minus some. The table has under 150,000 clones, around nine tenths seen once. The specimen was PBMCs. All receptors derive from a woman younger than 30 in good health and CMV-seropositive.

The chain joins TRBV6-5 to TRBJ1-2; 8 bases are a match to TRBD1. V shed 0 bases, J shed 4 bases, and the junction held 7 bases outside the gene matches. The CDR3 has 16 residues. Germline CDR1 MNHEY, CDR2 SVGAGI. The CDR3 DNA sequence: TGTGCCAGCAGTTACTCGATCCAGGGGGCGGGCTATGGCTACACCTTC. Its translation: CASSYSIQGAGYGYTF.

A few counts support this clone. The chain employs TRBV2 and TRBJ2-3; TRBD2 agrees at 8 bases. Germline V gene data show CDR1 as SNHLY and CDR2 as FYNNEI. CDR3 length: 13 amino acids. The V gene end was trimmed by 7 bases and the J gene end by 4 bases; junction bases not matched to a gene: 4. Here the CDR3 reads CASKTSVPDTQYF. In DNA form, the CDR3 reads TGTGCCAGCAAGACTAGCGTCCCAGATACGCAGTATTTT. The variable domain in full, with the rest retrieved from reference TRBV2 and TRBJ2-3, is EPEVTQTPSHQVTQMGQEVILRCVPISNHLYFYWYRQILGQKVEFLVSFYNNEISEKSEIFDDQFSVERPDGSNFTLKIRSTKLEDSAMYFCASKTSVPDTQYFGPGTRLTVL.

The rearrangement joins TRBV19 to TRBJ1-6, with 12 bases that match TRBD1. The germline V gene encodes CDR1 LNHDA and CDR2 SQIVND (reference sequence). V trimming: 4 bases; J trimming: 3 bases; junction bases outside the gene matches: 4. This CDR3 comprises 17 residues. CDR3: CASSTGTGGGYNSPLHF. The CDR3, as DNA: TGTGCCAGTAGTACCGGGACAGGGGGCGGCTATAATTCACCCCTCCACTTT. Full variable domain (remainder filled in from reference TRBV19 and TRBJ1-6): DGGITQSPKYLFRKEGQNVTLSCEQNLNHDAMYWYRQDPGQGLRLIYYSQIVNDFQKGDIAEGYSVSREKKESFPLTVTSAQKNPTAFYLCASSTGTGGGYNSPLHFGNGTRLTVT.

This clone was picked up a small number of times. The chain combines TRBV27 with TRBJ1-2; maybe TRBD1 (6 bases). Germline assignment: CDR1 MNHEY and CDR2 SMNVEV (reference sequence). The ends were cut back, 3 bases at V and 3 bases at J, with 17 bases in the middle. This CDR3 comprises 16 residues. The CDR3 DNA follows: TGTGCCAGCAGTTTCGCGGGGGGGGCGCGAGACTATGGCTACACCTTC. Protein sequence: CASSFAGGARDYGYTF.

The CDR3 nucleotides read TGCGCCAGCAGTCCCGGTAATAGAACAGATACGCAGTATTTT. Translation: CASSPGNRTDTQYF. V and J are TRBV10-1 and TRBJ2-3; unclear D gene. The CDR3 sequence is 14 residues long. Germline V lookup: CDR1 WNHNN, CDR2 SYGVQD (reference sequence). V dropped 5 bases and J dropped 3 bases, with 12 bases sitting between them.

V usage is TRBV5-4 and J usage is TRBJ1-1; 7 bases match TRBD1. This CDR3 has 14 amino acids. Losses at the gene ends were 5 bases for V and 1 base for J; bases not matched to a gene: 5. Germline values: CDR1 SGHNT, CDR2 YYREEE (reference sequence). CDR3 DNA: TGTGCCAGCAGTTCGGACAGGACGAACACTGAAGCTTTCTTT. Translation: CASSSDRTNTEAFF.

The rearrangement uses TRBV4-3 and TRBJ2-2, with a tentative D call TRBD1 (6 bases). The V end was cut by 0 bases, the J end by 2 bases, with 10 bases between. The germline CDR1 and CDR2 sequences are LGHNA and YSLEER. The CDR3 length is 16 residues. CDR3 residues: CASSQEVQGNTGELFF. CDR3 DNA: TGCGCCAGCAGCCAAGAGGTACAGGGAAACACCGGGGAGCTGTTTTTT.

The chain's CDR3 is CASSRQGVSTEAFF. Here the CDR3 DNA reads TGTGCCAGCAGCCGACAGGGGGTTAGCACTGAAGCTTTCTTT. This chain links TRBV7-9 with TRBJ1-1; 9 bases line up with TRBD1. The CDR3 covers 14 residues. V lost 5 bases and J lost 4; bases outside the gene matches: 5. The germline V gene has CDR1 SEHNR and CDR2 FQNEAQ (reference sequence).

The chain has TRBV27 and TRBJ2-7, with TRBD1 matching over 7 bases. The CDR3 sequence is 14 residues long. V lost 7 bases to trimming and J lost 0 bases; unmatched junction nucleotides: 6. Germline V CDR1 and CDR2: MNHEY, SMNVEV (reference sequence). This chain's CDR3 is CASNPTGPSYEQYF. The CDR3 coding sequence is TGTGCCAGCAATCCGACAGGGCCCTCCTACGAGCAGTACTTC.

The rearrangement uses TRBV9 and TRBJ1-6; maybe TRBD1 (6 bases). CDR3 length equals 12 residues. Germline V gene data show CDR1 as SGDLS and CDR2 as YYNGEE. V was trimmed by 3 bases and J by 14 bases, leaving 12 bases between them. In DNA, the CDR3 is TGTGCCAGCAGCGACCACAGGGAGTCCCTCCACTTT. This gives the protein CASSDHRESLHF.

The rearrangement joins TRBV5-1 to TRBJ2-5, with D perhaps matching TRBD1 (7 bases). Trimming pared 4 bases from V and 5 bases from J, leaving 18 bases between. The CDR3 is 15 amino acids. Per germline, CDR1 SGHRS and CDR2 YFSETQ. The CDR3 sequence: CASSGVQGGGETQYF. CDR3 nucleotide sequence: TGCGCCAGCAGCGGGGTTCAGGGGGGCGGCGAGACCCAGTACTTC.

The V gene is TRBV4-1, the J gene TRBJ1-5; weak D call: TRBD1 (5 bases). This CDR3 is built from 14 residues. The V and J ends lost 3 bases and 1 base respectively, with 7 bases between them. Looked up from germline, CDR1 is MGHRA and CDR2 is YSYEKL. The CDR3 is CASSHGQSNQPQHF. Here the CDR3 DNA reads TGCGCCAGCAGCCACGGACAAAGCAATCAGCCCCAGCATTTT.

This sequence joins TRBV18 and TRBJ2-7; no clear D. There are 13 residues in the CDR3. Germline V gene sequence: CDR1 KGHSH, CDR2 LQKENI. The V and J ends lost 6 bases and 3 bases respectively, with 12 bases between them. The CDR3 spells CASSLGPHYEQYF. The CDR3 DNA reads as TGTGCCAGCTCCCTAGGCCCGCACTACGAGCAGTACTTC.

The V and J genes are TRBV30 and TRBJ1-5; TRBD1 agrees at 8 bases. Trimming removed 1 base from V and 6 bases from J; junction bases left unmatched: 2. Germline V gene lookup returns CDR1 GTSNPN and CDR2 SVGIG (reference sequence). The CDR3 runs to 13 residues. The CDR3 loop reads CAWSADRAQPQHF. The CDR3 DNA reads as TGTGCCTGGAGTGCGGACAGGGCTCAGCCCCAGCATTTT.

Here the CDR3 DNA reads TGTGCCAGCAGTGAATTCAGGGTTGAAGCTTTCTTT. This codes for CASSEFRVEAFF. The chain links TRBV2 to TRBJ1-1, with D perhaps matching TRBD1 (5 bases). V gave up 2 bases and J gave up 7 bases, with 8 bases separating them. This CDR3 has 12 residues. CDR1 is SNHLY and CDR2 is FYNNEI in the germline V gene.

V and J are TRBV4-2 and TRBJ1-5; possibly TRBD1 for D (6 bases). The CDR3 runs 15 residues. With 1 base removed from V and 7 bases from J, the gap between germline ends came to 14 bases. Germline-derived CDR1 and CDR2 are LGHNA and YNFKEQ. CDR3 nucleotide sequence: TGTGCCAGCAGCCAAGCAGGGGCCGACGGCCAGCCCCAGCATTTT. Residues: CASSQAGADGQPQHF.

The chain recombines TRBV7-3 with TRBJ2-3, with 9 positions matching TRBD1. The length of the CDR3 is 15 residues. Looked up from germline, CDR1 is SGHTA and CDR2 is FQGTGA. The V segment lost 5 bases and the J segment 4 bases; nucleotides outside the gene matches: 7. In nucleotides, the CDR3 is TGTGCCAGCAGCCTGGGGACAGGGCGGTCAGATACGCAGTATTTT. Its translation: CASSLGTGRSDTQYF.

The chain is built from TRBV28 and TRBJ2-1; TRBD2 might be the D (5 bases). CDR1 and CDR2 from the germline V gene are MDHEN and SYDVKM. Trimming removed 4 bases from V and 7 bases from J, with 17 bases in between. CDR3 length: 15 residues. The CDR3: CASSYRLHHGNEQFF. The CDR3, as DNA: TGTGCCAGCAGTTATCGACTACACCATGGGAATGAGCAGTTCTTC.

This sequence joins TRBV7-9 and TRBJ2-7; D is unresolved. The CDR3 has 11 amino acids. V dropped 4 bases and J dropped 7 bases, with 8 bases sitting between them. Germline assignment: CDR1 SEHNR and CDR2 FQNEAQ (reference sequence). The CDR3 here is CASSSLPEQYF. CDR3 nucleotide sequence: TGTGCCAGCAGCTCTCTTCCTGAGCAGTACTTC.

The V call is TRBV5-4, the J call TRBJ2-7, with 9 positions matching TRBD2. Germline assignment: CDR1 SGHNT and CDR2 YYREEE (reference sequence). V lost 2 bases and J lost 5; bases outside the gene matches: 8. This CDR3 has 15 residues. The CDR3 reads CASSFPGSGRNEQYF. DNA of the CDR3: TGTGCCAGCAGCTTCCCTGGTAGCGGGAGAAACGAGCAGTACTTC.